This TCR beta chain originates from a study of blood T cell repertoires in COVID-19. Study information: The analysed material was cDNA or gDNA that came from T cells, B-cell-depleted T cells, or PBMCs.

Per the study methods: Estimation of nucleated cell counts was performed using reference gene primer amplification. Assay used: immunoSEQ multiplex PCR; TCRdb lists only in-frame clones, some missing. That table supplies the V and J calls and clone size; D and trimming were determined from the DNA. The sample contains approximately 380,000 clones, approximately 90% of which appear only once. From germline, CDR1 is SNHLY and CDR2 FYNNEI. Trimming at V came to 7 bases and at J to 0 bases, leaving 12 bases not matched to a gene. The CDR3 is 18 residues long. The sequenced sample was PBMCs or T cells enriched from blood (not recorded which). The source is a woman under 30 who had recovered from COVID-19. The chain couples TRBV2 to TRBJ1-6, with 7 bases identical to TRBD1. The CDR3 reads CASTRDSGVISYNSPLHF. CDR3 nucleotides: TGTGCCAGCACCAGGGACAGCGGAGTTATCTCCTATAATTCACCCCTCCACTTT. The variable domain in full, with the rest retrieved from reference TRBV2 and TRBJ1-6, is EPEVTQTPSHQVTQMGQEVILRCVPISNHLYFYWYRQILGQKVEFLVSFYNNEISEKSEIFDDQFSVERPDGSNFTLKIRSTKLEDSAMYFCASTRDSGVISYNSPLHFGNGTRLTVT.